One T cell receptor (beta chain) is described in this entry. This record comes from a study of blood T cell repertoires in COVID-19. TCRdb's copy holds only in-frame clones and misses some; the assay was immunoSEQ multiplex PCR. Counted here are some 150,000 clones, 87% occurring once; the ten biggest clones make up roughly 4%. This CDR3 spans 13 amino acids. Trimming cost V 6 bases and J 8 bases, with 11 bases left between them. The sequenced sample consisted of peripheral blood. The V and J genes are TRBV12-3 or TRBV12-4 and TRBJ1-6; D might be TRBD1 (5 bases). The receptor was isolated from a woman aged 55-69 years who had recovered from COVID-19. The chain's CDR3 is CASRRDGDSPLHF. The DNA of the CDR3 is TGTGCCAGCAGGCGGGACGGCGATTCACCCCTCCACTTT.